This TCR beta chain was sequenced during a study of blood T cell repertoires in COVID-19. Study as a whole: There were acute and convalescent COVID-19 samples, and they came from the United States, Italy and Spain.

The CDR3 covers 16 residues. Deletions cut 4 bases from V and 2 bases from J, with 18 bases between. The germline V gene has CDR1 MNHEY and CDR2 SVGEGT. This clone was counted only a few times. TCRdb keeps only in-frame clones here, not all; method: immunoSEQ multiplex PCR. The sample gives 70,000 to 75,000 clones, 90% of which show up once; about 9% is in the top ten. This chain uses TRBV6-2 or TRBV6-3 with TRBJ2-7, with a tentative D call TRBD1 (6 bases). Sequencing was performed on peripheral blood. The source of this sequence is a human donor in a cohort sampled during active COVID-19. The CDR3 DNA reads TGTGCCAGCAGTTCACGGACAGATTCAGCTACCTACGAGCAGTACTTC. It translates to CASSSRTDSATYEQYF.